The clone carrying this TCR beta chain turned up a few times. The target antigen is unknown. Other nucleotide sequences in the sample specify the same CDR3. This entry belongs to a study of CD8+ T cells in alopecia areata. Sequencing relied on a cDNA template that was reverse transcribed from extracted RNA. Profiled with immunoSEQ multiplex PCR; TCRdb holds only in-frame clones, not every one. The profile shows about 150,000 clones, approximately 45% of them singletons. Collection of lesional scalp punch biopsies and peripheral blood was performed in alopecia areata patients. General study findings and limits: Especially in alopecia totalis/universalis, lesional scalp showed greater clonality than normal scalp did.

The V and J ends lost 0 bases and 0 bases respectively, with 4 bases between them. This CDR3 is 15 amino acids long. The germline gives CDR1 SGHRS, CDR2 YFSETQ. This chain connects TRBV5-1 to TRBJ2-6; D is unclear. The specimen sequenced was CD4+ T cells sorted from blood. The TCR sequence derives from a human donor with alopecia areata. This CDR3 reads CASSLGSSGANVLTF. DNA for the CDR3: TGCGCCAGCAGCTTGGGGAGCTCTGGGGCCAACGTCCTGACTTTC. Looking up the rest from reference TRBV5-1 and TRBJ2-6 gives the full variable domain: KAGVTQTPRYLIKTRGQQVTLSCSPISGHRSVSWYQQTPGQGLQFLFEYFSETQRNKGNFPGRFSGRQFSNSRSEMNVSTLELGDSALYLCASSLGSSGANVLTFGAGSRLTVL.